Each of the 24 T cell receptor beta chains below was sequenced from the same sample in a study of control samples from healthy donors and cancer patients. Profiled with immunoSEQ multiplex PCR; TCRdb holds only in-frame clones, not every one. The data show around 55,000 clones, approximately 95% seen once. The source material was blood. These receptors came from a woman between 18 and 29 years old in good health.

The genes are TRBV28 and TRBJ2-2; weak D call: TRBD1 (5 bases). V was clipped by 7 bases and J by 5 bases, with 17 bases between them. Per the germline V gene, CDR1 is MDHEN and CDR2 is SYDVKM. The CDR3 covers 15 residues. The CDR3 protein is CASNQAGMWTGELFF. DNA of the CDR3: TGTGCCAGCAACCAGGCAGGGATGTGGACCGGGGAGCTGTTTTTT.

V usage is TRBV14 and J usage is TRBJ1-4; 10 bases line up with TRBD1. The CDR3 runs to 17 residues. Per germline, CDR1 SGHDN and CDR2 FVKESK. V gave up 0 bases and J gave up 7 bases; unmatched junction bases: 8. As DNA, the CDR3 is TGTGCCAGCAGCCAAGAATCAGGGCGACAGGGGGCTGAAAAACTGTTTTTT. As protein: CASSQESGRQGAEKLFF.

This clone has just one count. This chain links TRBV11-2 with TRBJ1-2; D perhaps matches TRBD1 (5 bases). This CDR3 is 13 amino acids long. Trimming took off 1 base at V and 4 bases at J, with 7 bases between the two ends. Germline V gene data show CDR1 as SGHAT and CDR2 as FQNNGV. Here the CDR3 reads CASSLGGSYGYTF. Here the CDR3 DNA reads TGTGCCAGCAGCTTAGGGGGGAGCTATGGCTACACCTTC.

This clone occurred once. The CDR3 sequence: CASSIEAARSGNQPQHF. The CDR3 nucleotides are TGTGCCAGTAGTATAGAAGCGGCGAGGTCGGGCAATCAGCCCCAGCATTTT. The genes are TRBV19 and TRBJ1-5; D is ambiguous. Germline assignment: CDR1 LNHDA and CDR2 SQIVND (reference sequence). CDR3 length equals 17 residues. V dropped 0 bases and J dropped 2 bases, with 14 bases sitting between them. The whole variable domain, remainder taken from reference TRBV19 and TRBJ1-5, is DGGITQSPKYLFRKEGQNVTLSCEQNLNHDAMYWYRQDPGQGLRLIYYSQIVNDFQKGDIAEGYSVSREKKESFPLTVTSAQKNPTAFYLCASSIEAARSGNQPQHFGDGTRLSIL.

The rearrangement uses TRBV6-5 and TRBJ1-1; TRBD1 aligns across 7 bases. The CDR3 spans 13 residues. Unmatched junction bases numbered 7, after V lost 7 bases and J lost 5 bases. Germline V gives CDR1 MNHEY, CDR2 SVGAGI. Here the CDR3 DNA reads TGTGCCAGCATCCCGACAGGGCGGACTGAAGCTTTCTTT. Encoded protein: CASIPTGRTEAFF.

This chain connects TRBV7-8 to TRBJ1-4, with D hard to call. Germline CDR1 and CDR2: SGHVS and FQNEAQ. The CDR3 contains 14 residues. V lost 2 bases to trimming and J lost 3 bases, with 7 bases between them. The CDR3 DNA reads as TGTGCCAGCAGCTTAATGTTGCCTAATGAAAAACTGTTTTTT. Translation: CASSLMLPNEKLFF.

J is TRBJ1-2 and V is TRBV5-4, with D maybe TRBD1 (6 bases). The CDR3 length is 13 residues. The V end was cut by 3 bases, the J end by 8 bases, with 14 bases between. Germline V CDR1 and CDR2: SGHNT, YYREEE (reference sequence). CDR3 loop: CASSSVTGAGYTF. In nucleotides, the CDR3 is TGTGCCAGCAGCTCGGTGACGGGGGCGGGCTACACCTTC.

The chain uses TRBV7-2 and TRBJ1-1, with D possibly matching TRBD1 (5 bases). V was pared by 2 bases and J by 3 bases, with 22 bases between. CDR3 size: 18 residues. In germline, CDR1 is SGHTA, CDR2 FQGNSA. The CDR3 loop is CASSLRGRAHLRDTEAFF. CDR3 sequence (DNA): TGTGCCAGCAGCTTACGGGGCAGGGCCCACCTTCGGGACACTGAAGCTTTCTTT.

V gene TRBV4-1 combines with J gene TRBJ2-6; tentatively, D is TRBD2 (6 bases). The germline V gene has CDR1 MGHRA and CDR2 YSYEKL. V lost 10 bases, J lost 1 base, and 17 bases lay in between. The CDR3 extends over 16 amino acids. CDR3: CATGPGLRSGANVLTF. As DNA, the CDR3 is TGCGCCACCGGTCCGGGACTCAGATCTGGGGCCAACGTCCTGACTTTC.

CDR3: CASRTGGGQPQHF. CDR3 DNA sequence: TGTGCCAGCAGGACAGGGGGCGGGCAGCCCCAGCATTTT. The chain uses TRBV12-3 or TRBV12-4 and TRBJ1-5; 10 bases match TRBD1. The CDR3 covers 13 residues. Unmatched junction bases numbered 3, after V lost 6 bases and J lost 7 bases.

The chain is built from TRBV18 and TRBJ2-7; D perhaps matches TRBD1 (6 bases). Trimming cost V 6 bases and J 0 bases, with 12 bases left between them. This CDR3 region has 14 residues. Germline V CDR1 and CDR2: KGHSH, LQKENI. The CDR3 spells CASSQTGSSYEQYF. The CDR3 region has the DNA TGTGCCAGCTCCCAGACAGGTAGCTCCTACGAGCAGTACTTC.

The CDR3 sequence: CASSQETPTDTQYF. The DNA for the CDR3 is TGTGCCAGCAGCCAAGAAACTCCTACAGATACGCAGTATTTT. The genes are TRBV3-1 (or the pseudogene TRBV3-2) and TRBJ2-3; D remains unclear. Germline CDR1 LGHDT, CDR2 YNNKEL (reference sequence). This CDR3 spans 14 amino acids. Trimming removed 0 bases from V and 3 bases from J, with 7 bases in between.

V is TRBV19 and J is TRBJ1-6; D is uncertain. Trimming removed 6 bases at V and 4 bases at J, with 4 bases between. Germline lookup yields CDR1 LNHDA and CDR2 SQIVND (reference sequence). The CDR3 has 12 residues. DNA for the CDR3: TGTGCCAGTAGCTGGTATAATTCACCCCTCCACTTT. As protein: CASSWYNSPLHF.

This chain joins TRBV30 and TRBJ2-7; a weak D match, TRBD2 (5 bases). Germline V gene data show CDR1 as GTSNPN and CDR2 as SVGIG (reference sequence). Trimming removed 5 bases from V and 6 bases from J, with 11 bases in between. This CDR3 spans 11 amino acids. The CDR3 nucleotides read TGTGCCTGGGCTCGGGGAACCGAGCAGTACTTC. Its translation: CAWARGTEQYF.

The gene calls are TRBV19 and TRBJ1-5; no clear D gene. This CDR3 comprises 13 residues. CDR1 LNHDA and CDR2 SQIVND come from the germline V gene (reference sequence). Trimming pared 1 base from V and 3 bases from J, leaving 4 bases between. Written as DNA, the CDR3 is TGTGCCAGTAGTATAGCCCCCAATCAGCCCCAGCATTTT. Translated: CASSIAPNQPQHF.

V gene TRBV19 combines with J gene TRBJ2-3; D unclear. The CDR3 covers 16 residues. From germline, CDR1 is LNHDA and CDR2 SQIVND (reference sequence). Trimming removed 3 bases at V and 2 bases at J, with 15 bases between. CDR3 sequence reads: CASSMYSAWSTDTQYF. CDR3 nucleotides: TGTGCCAGTAGTATGTATTCCGCTTGGTCCACAGATACGCAGTATTTT.

The V gene is TRBV9, the J gene TRBJ2-1, with 8 bases matching TRBD2. The CDR3 loop spans 15 amino acids. CDR1 is SGDLS, CDR2 YYNGEE, per germline. V shed 4 bases and J 7 bases; nucleotides not matched to a gene: 10. The CDR3 bases are TGTGCCAGCAGCCAAGGCGGACTAGCCGGTAATGAGCAGTTCTTC. Translated, it gives CASSQGGLAGNEQFF.

The J gene is TRBJ2-4, the V gene TRBV15; D is perhaps TRBD1 or TRBD2 (6 bases each). Trimming shortened V by 1 base and J by 4 bases, and 17 bases separated the two germline ends. The germline V gene has CDR1 LNHNV and CDR2 YYDKDF (reference sequence). This CDR3 region has 17 residues. CDR3 residues: CATSRGGASDSKNIQYF. DNA of the CDR3: TGTGCCACCAGCAGAGGGGGGGCTAGTGATTCAAAAAACATTCAGTACTTC.

This clone occurred once. The chain employs TRBV5-6 and TRBJ2-3, with TRBD1 as a possible D gene (5 bases). Germline V gene data show CDR1 as SGHDT and CDR2 as YYEEEE. Deletions cut 2 bases from V and 0 bases from J, with 13 bases between. CDR3 length: 16 amino acids. The CDR3 coding sequence is TGTGCCAGCAGCTTTTTTGCAGGGATAAGCACAGATACGCAGTATTTT. Translated: CASSFFAGISTDTQYF. The full variable domain, its missing parts supplied by reference TRBV5-6 and TRBJ2-3, is DAGVTQSPTHLIKTRGQQVTLRCSPKSGHDTVSWYQQALGQGPQFIFQYYEEEERQRGNFPDRFSGHQFPNYSSELNVNALLLGDSALYLCASSFFAGISTDTQYFGPGTRLTVL.

This sequence joins TRBV30 and TRBJ1-1; TRBD1 is a possible D gene (5 bases). The germline CDR1 and CDR2 sequences are GTSNPN and SVGIG (reference sequence). The CDR3 is 13 amino acids. The V gene lost 4 bases and the J gene lost 3 bases, with 12 bases spanning the gap. CDR3 sequence: CAWTGRSYTEAFF. The DNA of the CDR3 is TGTGCCTGGACAGGGCGGAGCTACACTGAAGCTTTCTTT.

The chain joins TRBV7-8 to TRBJ2-7; D remains ambiguous. This CDR3 has 11 residues. The germline V gene encodes CDR1 SGHVS and CDR2 FQNEAQ. The ends were cut back, 6 bases at V and 3 bases at J, with 6 bases in the middle. The CDR3 loop is CASRDVYEQYF. The CDR3 DNA reads TGTGCCAGCAGGGACGTCTACGAGCAGTACTTC.

The V and J genes are TRBV4-2 and TRBJ2-2; tentative D call: TRBD2 (5 bases). Germline V gene sequence: CDR1 LGHNA, CDR2 YNFKEQ. The length of the CDR3 is 11 residues. CDR3 bases: TGTGCGGGGAGAGAGACCGGGGAGCTGTTTTTT. Amino acid sequence: CAGRETGELFF.

The J gene is TRBJ1-2, the V gene TRBV30, with no clear D. Trimming pared 1 base from V and 1 base from J, leaving 10 bases between. The CDR3 is made up of 14 amino acids. The germline V gene has CDR1 GTSNPN and CDR2 SVGIG (reference sequence). The CDR3 sequence: CAWSATTVNYGYTF. The CDR3 DNA follows: TGTGCCTGGAGTGCCACCACCGTTAACTATGGCTACACCTTC.

This chain links TRBV5-1 with TRBJ2-7, with D maybe TRBD2 (6 bases). Trimming left V 3 bases short and J 3 bases short, with 10 bases between. The CDR3 has 13 amino acids. Germline CDR1 is SGHRS and CDR2 is YFSETQ. The CDR3 bases are TGCGCCAGCAGCTGGGTAGCGGACTACGAGCAGTACTTC. Translating it yields CASSWVADYEQYF.